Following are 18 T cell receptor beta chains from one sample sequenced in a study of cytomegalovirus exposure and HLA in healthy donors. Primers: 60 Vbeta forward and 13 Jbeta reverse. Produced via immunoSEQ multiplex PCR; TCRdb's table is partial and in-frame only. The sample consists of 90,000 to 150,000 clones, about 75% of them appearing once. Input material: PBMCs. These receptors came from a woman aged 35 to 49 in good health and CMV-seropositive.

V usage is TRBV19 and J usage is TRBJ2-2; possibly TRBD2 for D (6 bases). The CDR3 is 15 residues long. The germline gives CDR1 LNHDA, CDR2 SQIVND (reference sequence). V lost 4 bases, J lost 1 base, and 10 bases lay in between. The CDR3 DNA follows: TGTGCCAGTAGTACCCTAGCGAGGAACACCGGGGAGCTGTTTTTT. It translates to CASSTLARNTGELFF.

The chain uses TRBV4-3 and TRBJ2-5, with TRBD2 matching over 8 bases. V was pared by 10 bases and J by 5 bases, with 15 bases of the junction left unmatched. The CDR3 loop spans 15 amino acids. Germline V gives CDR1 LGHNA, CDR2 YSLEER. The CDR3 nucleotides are TGCGCCACCTCACCCGACGGGGGGGCCCCGGAGACCCAGTACTTC. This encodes CATSPDGGAPETQYF.

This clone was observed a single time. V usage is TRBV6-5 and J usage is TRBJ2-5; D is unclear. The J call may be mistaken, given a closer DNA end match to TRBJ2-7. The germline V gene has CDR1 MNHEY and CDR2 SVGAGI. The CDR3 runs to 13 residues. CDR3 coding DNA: TGTGCCAGCAGCTCCCCCGTGATCTACGAGCAGTACTTC. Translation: CASSSPVIYEQYF.

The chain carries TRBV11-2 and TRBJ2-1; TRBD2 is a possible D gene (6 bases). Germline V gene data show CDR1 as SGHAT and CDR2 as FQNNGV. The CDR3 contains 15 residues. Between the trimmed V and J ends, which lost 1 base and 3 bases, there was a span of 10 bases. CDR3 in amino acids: CASSLAGDLYNEQFF. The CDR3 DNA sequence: TGTGCCAGCAGCTTAGCGGGGGACCTCTACAATGAGCAGTTCTTC.

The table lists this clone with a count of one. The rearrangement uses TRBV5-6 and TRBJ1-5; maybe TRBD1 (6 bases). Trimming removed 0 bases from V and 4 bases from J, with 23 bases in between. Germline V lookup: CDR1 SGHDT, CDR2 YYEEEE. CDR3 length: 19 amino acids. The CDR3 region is CASSLGVRGIVLENQPQHF. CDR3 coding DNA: TGTGCCAGCAGCTTGGGGGTCAGGGGAATAGTCTTGGAGAATCAGCCCCAGCATTTT. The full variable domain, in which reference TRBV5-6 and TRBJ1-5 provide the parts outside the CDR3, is DAGVTQSPTHLIKTRGQQVTLRCSPKSGHDTVSWYQQALGQGPQFIFQYYEEEERQRGNFPDRFSGHQFPNYSSELNVNALLLGDSALYLCASSLGVRGIVLENQPQHFGDGTRLSIL.

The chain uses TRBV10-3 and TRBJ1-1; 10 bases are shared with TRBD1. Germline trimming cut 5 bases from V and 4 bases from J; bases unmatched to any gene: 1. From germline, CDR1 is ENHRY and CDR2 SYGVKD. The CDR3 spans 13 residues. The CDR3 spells CAISRDRGTEAFF. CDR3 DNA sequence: TGTGCCATCAGTCGGGACAGGGGCACTGAAGCTTTCTTT.

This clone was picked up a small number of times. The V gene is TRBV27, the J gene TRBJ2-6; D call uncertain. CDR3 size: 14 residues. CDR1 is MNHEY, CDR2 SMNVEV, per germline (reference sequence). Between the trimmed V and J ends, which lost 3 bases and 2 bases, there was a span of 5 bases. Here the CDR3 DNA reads TGTGCCAGCAGTTTGGGCCCTGGGGCCAACGTCCTGACTTTC. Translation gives CASSLGPGANVLTF.

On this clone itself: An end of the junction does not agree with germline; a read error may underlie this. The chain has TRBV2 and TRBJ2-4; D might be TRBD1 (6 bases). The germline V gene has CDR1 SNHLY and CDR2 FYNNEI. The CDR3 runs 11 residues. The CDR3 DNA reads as TGTGCCAGCAGAGGACAGAACCCCTTTCGCTTC. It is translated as CASRGQNPFRF.

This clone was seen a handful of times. CDR3 loop: CASSLVLAGYQETQYF. The CDR3 DNA reads TGTGCCAGCAGTTTAGTGCTAGCGGGGTACCAAGAGACCCAGTACTTC. The rearrangement joins TRBV28 to TRBJ2-5; 9 nucleotides align to TRBD2. The germline gives CDR1 MDHEN, CDR2 SYDVKM. This CDR3 has 16 amino acids. The V gene end was trimmed by 2 bases and the J gene end by 0 bases; junction bases not matched to a gene: 4.

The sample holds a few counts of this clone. DNA of the CDR3: TGTGCCTGGAGTGTTTCAGGGGTGTGGGAGACCCAGTACTTC. It encodes CAWSVSGVWETQYF. The rearrangement links TRBV30 to TRBJ2-5; D may be TRBD1 (6 bases). The V end was cut by 0 bases, the J end by 5 bases, with 13 bases between. The V gene's germline CDR1 is GTSNPN and CDR2 SVGIG (reference sequence). CDR3 length equals 14 residues.

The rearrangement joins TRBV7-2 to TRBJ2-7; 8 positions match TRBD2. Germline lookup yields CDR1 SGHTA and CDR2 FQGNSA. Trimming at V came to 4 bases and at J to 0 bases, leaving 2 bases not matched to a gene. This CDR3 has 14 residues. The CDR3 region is CASSYTSGSYEQYF. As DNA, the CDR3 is TGTGCCAGCAGCTATACTAGCGGCTCCTACGAGCAGTACTTC.

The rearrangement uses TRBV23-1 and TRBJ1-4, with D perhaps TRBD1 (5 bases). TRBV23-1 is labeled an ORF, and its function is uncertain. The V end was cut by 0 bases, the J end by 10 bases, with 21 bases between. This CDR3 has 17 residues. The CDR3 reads CASSQSFPTAKIGKLFF. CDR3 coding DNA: TGCGCCAGCAGTCAATCATTCCCGACAGCTAAAATTGGAAAACTGTTTTTT.

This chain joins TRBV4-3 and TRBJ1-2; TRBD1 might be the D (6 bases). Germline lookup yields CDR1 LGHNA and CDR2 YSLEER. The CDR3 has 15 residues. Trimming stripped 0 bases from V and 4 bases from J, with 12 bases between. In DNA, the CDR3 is TGCGCCAGCAGCCAAGATTGGCCAGGGGCCTATGGCTACACCTTC. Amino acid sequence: CASSQDWPGAYGYTF.

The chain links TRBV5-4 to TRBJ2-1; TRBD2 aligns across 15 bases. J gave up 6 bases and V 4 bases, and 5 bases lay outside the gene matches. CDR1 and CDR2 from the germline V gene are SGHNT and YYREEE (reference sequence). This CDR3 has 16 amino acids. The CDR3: CASSTGLAGGSNEQFF. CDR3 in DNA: TGTGCCAGCAGCACGGGACTAGCGGGAGGAAGCAATGAGCAGTTCTTC.

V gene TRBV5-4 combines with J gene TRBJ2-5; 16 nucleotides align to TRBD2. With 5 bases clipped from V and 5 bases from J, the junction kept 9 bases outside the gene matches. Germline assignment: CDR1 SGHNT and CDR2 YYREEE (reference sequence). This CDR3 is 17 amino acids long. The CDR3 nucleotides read TGTGCCAGCAGGTCGGGACTAGCGGGGGGGCGCGGTGAGACCCAGTACTTC. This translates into CASRSGLAGGRGETQYF.

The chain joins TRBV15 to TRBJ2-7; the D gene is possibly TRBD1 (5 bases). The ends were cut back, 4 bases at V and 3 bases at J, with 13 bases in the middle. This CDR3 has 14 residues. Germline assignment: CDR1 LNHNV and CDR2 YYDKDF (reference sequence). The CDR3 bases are TGTGCCACCAGCACTAATACAGGCGGCTACGAGCAGTACTTC. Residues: CATSTNTGGYEQYF. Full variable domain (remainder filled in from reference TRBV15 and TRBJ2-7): DAMVIQNPRYQVTQFGKPVTLSCSQTLNHNVMYWYQQKSSQAPKLLFHYYDKDFNNEADTPDNFQSRRPNTSFCFLDIRSPGLGDTAMYLCATSTNTGGYEQYFGPGTRLTVT.

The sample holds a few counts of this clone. CDR3 DNA: TGCGCCAGCAGCCGCGGTAGCGGGAGTCTAGAGACCCAGTACTTC. Translated, it gives CASSRGSGSLETQYF. The chain is built from TRBV4-3 and TRBJ2-5, with 9 positions matching TRBD2. The CDR3 has 15 residues. The V gene end was trimmed by 4 bases and the J gene end by 4 bases; junction bases not matched to a gene: 7. From germline, CDR1 is LGHNA and CDR2 YSLEER.

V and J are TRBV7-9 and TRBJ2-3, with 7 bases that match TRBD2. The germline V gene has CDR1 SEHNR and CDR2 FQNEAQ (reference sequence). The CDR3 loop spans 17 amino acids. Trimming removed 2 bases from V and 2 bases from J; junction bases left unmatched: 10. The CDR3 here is CASSLPLLAGVTDTQYF. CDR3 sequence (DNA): TGTGCCAGCAGCTTACCCCTTTTGGCGGGAGTCACAGATACGCAGTATTTT.